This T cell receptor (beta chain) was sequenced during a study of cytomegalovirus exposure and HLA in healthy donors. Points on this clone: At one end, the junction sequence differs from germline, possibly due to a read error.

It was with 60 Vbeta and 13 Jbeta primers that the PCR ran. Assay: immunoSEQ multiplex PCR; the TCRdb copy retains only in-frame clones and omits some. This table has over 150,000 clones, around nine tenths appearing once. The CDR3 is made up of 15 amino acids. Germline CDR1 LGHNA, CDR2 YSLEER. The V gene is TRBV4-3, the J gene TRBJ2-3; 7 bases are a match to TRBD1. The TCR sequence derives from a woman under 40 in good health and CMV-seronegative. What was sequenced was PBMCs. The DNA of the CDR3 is TGCGCCAGCAGCCTAGTGGGAGCGAGGACAGGTACGCAGTATTTT. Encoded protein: CASSLVGARTGTQYF.